This passage covers 23 T cell receptor beta chains from one sample sequenced in a study of cytomegalovirus exposure and HLA in healthy donors. 60 Vbeta and 13 Jbeta primers were used in PCR. The data were produced by immunoSEQ multiplex PCR, yet TCRdb's version contains in-frame clones alone and is incomplete. The sample holds around 53,000 clones. Sample: PBMCs. The receptors originated from a male donor in good health and CMV-seropositive.

The chain has TRBV4-3 and TRBJ2-7; TRBD2 aligns across 11 bases. With V trimmed by 4 bases and J by 3 bases, 8 bases remained unmatched. The CDR3 totals 16 residues. Germline loops: CDR1 LGHNA, CDR2 YSLEER. CDR3 amino acids: CASSPRASGGNYEQYF. In DNA form, the CDR3 reads TGCGCCAGCAGCCCGAGGGCTAGCGGGGGGAACTACGAGCAGTACTTC.

J is TRBJ1-1 and V is TRBV11-2; D not resolved. CDR1 is SGHAT, CDR2 FQNNGV, per germline. This CDR3 comprises 13 residues. Trimming left V 5 bases short and J 1 base short, with 8 bases between. The CDR3 spells CASSAHPNTEAFF. CDR3 nucleotide sequence: TGTGCCAGCAGCGCACACCCGAACACTGAAGCTTTCTTT.

The chain is built from TRBV10-3 and TRBJ2-2; 7 positions match TRBD1. V was clipped by 0 bases and J by 7 bases; unmatched bases: 2. The length of the CDR3 is 14 residues. CDR1 and CDR2 (germline): ENHRY, SYGVKD. The CDR3 bases are TGTGCCATCAGTGAGTCGACAGGGAACGGGGAGCTGTTTTTT. Amino acids: CAISESTGNGELFF.

V is TRBV5-1 and J is TRBJ2-1; 15 nucleotides align to TRBD2. The germline gives CDR1 SGHRS, CDR2 YFSETQ. The V and J ends lost 4 bases and 4 bases, in that order; junction bases with no gene match: 6. CDR3 length: 17 residues. Written as DNA, the CDR3 is TGCGCCAGCAGCCCATCCGGACTAGCGGGGGGGTACAATGAGCAGTTCTTC. Its translation is CASSPSGLAGGYNEQFF.

The chain has TRBV20-1 and TRBJ2-3; D is possibly TRBD2 (5 bases). The CDR3 covers 11 residues. Between the trimmed V and J ends, which lost 7 bases and 5 bases, there was a span of 10 bases. CDR1 is DFQATT and CDR2 is SNEGSKA in the germline V gene (reference sequence). The CDR3 DNA reads TGCAGTGTTAGGCGGGTAGATACGCAGTATTTT. It is translated as CSVRRVDTQYF.

This rearrangement joins TRBV6-5 to TRBJ2-1; 7 nucleotides agree with TRBD1. The V gene end was trimmed by 5 bases and the J gene end by 1 base; junction bases not matched to a gene: 5. CDR3 size: 15 residues. CDR1 and CDR2 (germline): MNHEY, SVGAGI. CDR3 protein: CASSNRQGSYNEQFF. The CDR3 DNA reads TGTGCCAGCAGTAACCGACAGGGATCCTACAATGAGCAGTTCTTC.

The V gene is TRBV9, the J gene TRBJ2-7; a weak D match, TRBD1 (6 bases). The germline V and J ends were trimmed by 3 bases and 0 bases, with 10 bases remaining between them. This CDR3 is built from 14 residues. Germline V lookup: CDR1 SGDLS, CDR2 YYNGEE. The CDR3 region has the DNA TGTGCCAGCAGCGCCTGGGACACCTCCTACGAGCAGTACTTC. Amino acid sequence: CASSAWDTSYEQYF. The full variable domain, in which reference TRBV9 and TRBJ2-7 provide the parts outside the CDR3, is DSGVTQTPKHLITATGQRVTLRCSPRSGDLSVYWYQQSLDQGLQFLIQYYNGEERAKGNILERFSAQQFPDLHSELNLSSLELGDSALYFCASSAWDTSYEQYFGPGTRLTVT.

This chain's CDR3 is CAWSVGGEAFF. CDR3 DNA sequence: TGTGCCTGGAGTGTCGGGGGGGAAGCTTTCTTT. The genes are TRBV30 and TRBJ1-1; tentatively, D is TRBD1 (5 bases). This CDR3 has 11 amino acids. Trimming stripped 0 bases from V and 8 bases from J, with 7 bases between. Germline V gives CDR1 GTSNPN, CDR2 SVGIG (reference sequence).

V is TRBV4-1 and J is TRBJ2-7; 7 bases align to TRBD1. The CDR3 has 16 residues. Germline V CDR1 and CDR2: MGHRA, YSYEKL. J lost 3 bases, V lost 1 base, and 9 bases had no gene match. The CDR3 protein is CASSQGPTGTIYEQYF. The DNA of the CDR3 is TGCGCCAGCAGCCAAGGACCGACAGGGACGATCTACGAGCAGTACTTC.

The genes are TRBV7-9 and TRBJ2-7, with 9 bases matching TRBD1. After removal of 4 bases from V and 7 bases from J, the junction contained 8 bases not matched to a gene. Germline-derived CDR1 and CDR2 are SEHNR and FQNEAQ (reference sequence). The CDR3 is 14 amino acids. Written as DNA, the CDR3 is TGTGCCAGCAGCTCACGGGACAGGGTGTGGGAGCAGTACTTC. As protein: CASSSRDRVWEQYF.

The chain combines TRBV6-6 with TRBJ1-5; 7 bases map to TRBD1. V dropped 8 bases and J dropped 4; count of bases not matched to a gene: 8. This CDR3 has 14 residues. In germline, CDR1 is MNHNY, CDR2 SVGAGI (reference sequence). The CDR3, as DNA: TGTGCCAGCGGGGGACAGCAAGTAAATCAGCCCCAGCATTTT. Translated: CASGGQQVNQPQHF.

Here the CDR3 reads CASSFLATLADTQYF. CDR3 DNA: TGTGCCAGCAGTTTCTTAGCCACTCTTGCAGATACGCAGTATTTT. This sequence joins TRBV28 and TRBJ2-3, with D unclear. CDR1 MDHEN and CDR2 SYDVKM come from the germline V gene. V was cut by 3 bases and J by 4 bases, with 14 bases left in between. This CDR3 contains 15 residues.

The chain links TRBV2 to TRBJ2-1; 11 bases map to TRBD2. The CDR3 has 15 residues. CDR1 is SNHLY, CDR2 FYNNEI, per germline. Trimming removed 6 bases from V and 2 bases from J; junction bases left unmatched: 3. The CDR3 is CASRGLAETYNEQFF. The CDR3 nucleotides are TGTGCCAGCAGGGGACTAGCGGAGACCTACAATGAGCAGTTCTTC.

This sequence joins TRBV20-1 and TRBJ1-1, with TRBD1 as a possible D gene (5 bases). Germline CDR1 and CDR2: DFQATT and SNEGSKA (reference sequence). This CDR3 contains 11 residues. CDR3 sequence: CRGQGGTEAFF. The DNA of the CDR3 is TGCAGGGGCCAGGGAGGGACTGAAGCTTTCTTT.

This chain connects TRBV7-8 to TRBJ1-5; possible D gene TRBD1, 5 bases. V shed 5 bases and J shed 6 bases, with 17 bases lying between them. The germline gives CDR1 SGHVS, CDR2 FQNEAQ. The CDR3 runs 15 residues. This chain's CDR3 is CASSPHLGGSQPQHF. The CDR3 DNA sequence: TGTGCCAGCAGCCCCCATTTGGGGGGATCTCAGCCCCAGCATTTT.

The rearrangement links TRBV2 to TRBJ1-3; perhaps TRBD1 as D (5 bases). From germline, CDR1 is SNHLY and CDR2 FYNNEI. This CDR3 is built from 14 residues. V was shortened by 6 bases and J by 3 bases, with 12 bases between the two germline ends. DNA of the CDR3: TGTGCCAGCAGGACAGAGTCCGTTGGAAACACCATATATTTT. This gives the protein CASRTESVGNTIYF.

The rearrangement joins TRBV5-1 to TRBJ1-1; a weak D match, TRBD1 (6 bases). The germline gives CDR1 SGHRS, CDR2 YFSETQ. V was shortened by 4 bases and J by 1 base, with 11 bases between the two germline ends. The CDR3 is 14 amino acids. CDR3 residues: CASSPQGANTEAFF. CDR3 in DNA: TGCGCCAGCAGCCCACAGGGAGCGAACACTGAAGCTTTCTTT.

V gene TRBV6-1 combines with J gene TRBJ2-7; D is uncertain. The CDR3 consists of 11 residues. The V gene's germline CDR1 is MNHNS and CDR2 SASEGT. Trimming pared 5 bases from V and 4 bases from J, leaving 6 bases between. The CDR3 spells CASSHLYEQYF. The CDR3 DNA sequence: TGTGCCAGCAGTCACTTATACGAGCAGTACTTC.

The genes are TRBV6-5 and TRBJ1-4; no definite D call. The germline V and J ends were trimmed by 4 bases and 4 bases, with 13 bases remaining between them. In germline, CDR1 is MNHEY, CDR2 SVGAGI. This CDR3 has 15 residues. CDR3 in amino acids: CASSSQQRFNEKLFF. DNA for the CDR3: TGTGCCAGCAGTTCCCAACAGCGGTTTAATGAAAAACTGTTTTTT.

V gene TRBV5-1 combines with J gene TRBJ2-2, with 7 bases matching TRBD2. The length of the CDR3 is 15 residues. The V and J ends lost 2 bases and 0 bases, in that order; junction bases with no gene match: 1. Per the germline V gene, CDR1 is SGHRS and CDR2 is YFSETQ. The CDR3 nucleotides read TGCGCCAGCAGCTTAAGCGGGGCGAACACCGGGGAGCTGTTTTTT. Amino acid sequence: CASSLSGANTGELFF. The whole variable domain, remainder taken from reference TRBV5-1 and TRBJ2-2, is KAGVTQTPRYLIKTRGQQVTLSCSPISGHRSVSWYQQTPGQGLQFLFEYFSETQRNKGNFPGRFSGRQFSNSRSEMNVSTLELGDSALYLCASSLSGANTGELFFGEGSRLTVL.

The rearrangement joins TRBV6-1 to TRBJ1-2, with D uncertain. Germline assignment: CDR1 MNHNS and CDR2 SASEGT. V lost 1 base, J lost 6 bases, and 18 bases lay in between. This CDR3 has 16 amino acids. CDR3 in DNA: TGTGCCAGCAGTGAAGTAGTGACCCGCGCGGTGGATGGCTACACCTTC. Protein: CASSEVVTRAVDGYTF.

The chain recombines TRBV28 with TRBJ2-1; 10 nucleotides align to TRBD1. The germline gives CDR1 MDHEN, CDR2 SYDVKM. V lost 3 bases and J lost 3; bases outside the gene matches: 5. The CDR3 spans 16 residues. CDR3 sequence reads: CASSLWGTGDYNEQFF. The CDR3 DNA sequence: TGTGCCAGCAGTTTGTGGGGGACAGGGGACTACAATGAGCAGTTCTTC.

This chain uses TRBV6-6 with TRBJ2-3; 8 nucleotides line up with TRBD2. Germline values: CDR1 MNHNY, CDR2 SVGAGI (reference sequence). V lost 5 bases and J lost 2; bases outside the gene matches: 9. The CDR3 covers 16 residues. Here the CDR3 reads CASSTGGVSITDTQYF. The CDR3 region has the DNA TGTGCCAGCAGTACGGGGGGGGTGTCAATCACAGATACGCAGTATTTT.